This TCR beta chain was identified in a study of T cell changes during pregnancy in multiple sclerosis. Sequenced by immunoSEQ multiplex PCR; TCRdb stores in-frame clones only, minus some. The table lists around 130,000 clones, about 95% of them singletons. This clone was seen once. The source material was peripheral blood, sampled after pregnancy. This clonotype was obtained from a female donor with multiple sclerosis, enrolled in a pregnancy study.

The CDR3 region has the DNA TGTGCCAGTAGTACCGACTACACCGGGGAGCTGTTTTTT. Residues: CASSTDYTGELFF. This sequence joins TRBV19 and TRBJ2-2; D is unresolved. V lost 4 bases and J 3 bases, leaving 6 bases between the germline ends. Germline assignment: CDR1 LNHDA and CDR2 SQIVND (reference sequence). The CDR3 contains 13 residues.